The table lists the clone carrying this T cell receptor (beta chain) with many counts. What it binds is unknown. The CDR3 is 15 residues long. Looked up from germline, CDR1 is SGHDT and CDR2 is YYEEEE. V was trimmed by 4 bases and J by 6 bases, leaving 18 bases between them. These data originate in a study of neurological immune-mediated disorders. Study results and caveats: Multiple sclerosis patients had less TCR clonal expansion than even healthy controls, unlike HTLV-1-associated myelopathy. The absence of shared CDR3 amino acid sequences among expanded clones across subjects suggests private repertoires in all groups.

By 5'RACE with 10-nucleotide random UMIs, the cDNA was made. Each CDR3 protein is one row after TCRdb ran MiXCR on the 5' RACE reads. The data show fewer than 65,000 distinct CDR3 sequences, 10% to 13% seen once. Sequenced material: PBMCs. The receptor was derived from a man between 65 and 85 years old with HTLV-1-associated myelopathy (HAM/TSP). The V and J genes are TRBV5-6 and TRBJ2-3; weak D call: TRBD2 (5 bases). The CDR3 sequence: CASSLPAGVWDTQYF. The CDR3 coding sequence is TGTGCCAGCAGCCTACCCGCGGGTGTCTGGGATACGCAGTATTTT.